The present entry profiles one T cell receptor beta chain with its context. At least ten counts were recorded for this clonotype. It has no known antigen specificity. Base-call qualities are not available, and no considerably larger clone is one nucleotide away. The sample comes from a study of human T cells and chemical hapten exposure (dated by TCRdb to about 2021). Regarding the complete study: For sensitization, 2% DPC in acetone was applied to a roughly 2 cm by roughly 2 cm area of upper inner arm skin. The mostly female patient cohort included alopecia areata with under or over 50% scalp involvement, alopecia totalis and alopecia universalis. Patch tests used Finn chambers with 0.01% DPC on the upper back, scored after 6 days by International Contact Dermatitis Research Group standards. Weekly therapeutic DPC doses were additionally applied to the scalp of patients throughout the roughly 25-week study period. Twenty-nine alopecia patients provided blood for TCR sequencing at one to four time points (pre-sensitization, 2, 6 and 24 weeks). The libraries were sequenced as a pool, and the TCR yield per sample differed mostly because of small variations in library volumes within the pool. The study tracked peripheral blood TCR repertoire changes in vivo during primary and secondary sensitization to the hapten diphenylcyclopropenone (DPC) in alopecia patients. Blood was sampled from patients pre-sensitization (week 0) and at 2, 6 and about 24 weeks after DPC sensitization.

The time point label of this sample denotes: pre-sensitization, week 0. The intended sense of this specimen's treatment or condition label: therapeutic diphenylcyclopropenone sensitization with weekly scalp DPC. Blood at each patch-test visit was drawn before the patch test was applied. Patients were considered eligible if aged 18 to 70, diagnosed with alopecia and deemed suitable for DPC therapy, and patients were excluded if pregnant. Unfractionated whole blood was collected in Tempus Blood RNA tubes, and total RNA was extracted from that blood. The CDR3 contains 13 residues, cysteine and phenylalanine counted. Only the CDR3 region is kept as DNA, spanning 39 bases read in frame from base 1. V is cut by 3 bases and J by 2 bases, and the space between the germline ends is 7 bases. The germline V gene yields LGHNA for CDR1 and YNFKEQ for CDR2. Receptors were amplified or captured by RACE. Sequencing took place on a NextSeq 500. During library preparation, unique molecular identifiers were attached to individual cDNA molecules so that TCRs could be counted in a quantitative, reproducible way. Both TCR alpha and TCR beta chains were sequenced from each blood RNA sample. Regarding the original processing steps: Samples had a median of approximately 93,000 TCRs, with a range from roughly 23,224 to 700,000. V, J and CDR3 annotation of the TCR reads was performed with the Decombinator software suite. To make PS versus PT1 abundance plots, every sample was subsampled to the same number of TCRs (28,000). Expanded TCRs were defined as absent before sensitization and observed at least eight times at the 2-week time point. TCRdb applied fastp at Q25 and MiXCR to the public reads, then kept only in-frame beta chains. Under each unique CDR3 protein, matching rows form one entry showing the most common genes and DNA. The V and J calls follow TCRdb's processing rather than the paper's. This sample gives a few hundred thousand distinct CDR3 sequences in total; approximately 5% of them show up just once. The top ten clonotypes cover over 7% of the sample.

The paper as a whole reports these results and caveats: Compared with pre-sensitization or healthy control sets, expanded TCRs formed significantly more large CDR3 similarity clusters, which is consistent with antigen-driven responses. DPC sensitization did not change the number of TCRs with a frequency above 1 in 1000, and there was no evidence of changes in global repertoire structure. Because every patient had alopecia, a presumed autoimmune disease, the patients' immune response might differ from that of healthy individuals. Repeated subsampling changed both the strength of the expansion versus patch-test correlation and the threshold at which the correlation became significant. Patch test score was positively correlated with the number of PT1 expanded TCRs, with significance at thresholds 8, 16 and 32 but not at 4.

This clonotype originated in a woman in her late teens or twenties with alopecia areata. Some clones in this sample may be carry-over from other donors' samples. The receptor chain draws on TRBV4-2 and TRBJ2-5; no D gene is confidently identified. The source material was whole blood, sampled in connection with sensitization to the hapten diphenylcyclopropenone (DPC). The nucleotide sequence reads TGTGCCAGCAGCCATGGGTCTCAAGAGACCCAGTACTTC. Its protein reads: CASSHGSQETQYF.